This TCR beta chain was recovered during a study of OX40 agonist ivuxolimab in advanced cancers. Researchers took blood at baseline, on cycle 4 day 1, and on cycle 7 day 1. Profiled with immunoSEQ multiplex PCR; TCRdb holds only in-frame clones, not every one. The data hold nearly 80,000 clones, with approximately 94% observed a single time. Trimming pared 5 bases from V and 6 bases from J, leaving 11 bases between. Germline CDR1 reads SEHNR; CDR2 reads FQNEAQ (reference sequence). This CDR3 has 13 amino acids. The sample consisted of CD4+ or CD8+ T cells sorted from blood, taken in a trial of the OX40 agonist ivuxolimab. The clonotype originates from an adult with an advanced solid tumor such as melanoma, head and neck, liver or kidney cancer. This chain connects TRBV7-9 to TRBJ2-1, with D unresolved. The CDR3 bases are TGTGCCAGCAGCCCGAAGGCAAGCAATGAGCAGTTCTTC. It yields the protein CASSPKASNEQFF.